This is a list of T cell receptor beta chains from one sample in a study of blood T cell repertoires in COVID-19. The repertoire was sequenced with immunoSEQ multiplex PCR; TCRdb's copy has only in-frame clones and lacks some. The sample has approximately 170,000 clones; about four fifths are singletons. Sequenced: peripheral blood. These receptors were obtained from a woman of 80 years or more with acute or convalescent COVID-19. The conserved cysteine and the conserved F or W are not part of the CDR3 here. A D gene is named only where the DNA matches it firmly.

>TRBV5-1|TRBJ1-1|-
ASTLGAGRNTEAF
>TRBV28|TRBJ1-4|TRBD1
ASSHRPGGYEKLF
>TRBV7-9|TRBJ2-6|-
ASSLKVNSYSGANVLT
>TRBV6-5|TRBJ2-1|TRBD1
ASSRGQGYEQF
>TRBV29-1|TRBJ2-7|-
SVERQGSYEQY
>TRBV29-1|TRBJ2-1|-
SVDRGVLNEQF
>TRBV15|TRBJ2-3|-
ATSRKISGGATDTQY
>TRBV7-9|TRBJ2-7|-
ASSMRDAYEQY
>TRBV5-1|TRBJ1-4|-
ASRVRPSEKLF
>TRBV11-2|TRBJ1-6|-
ASSQLVQGGGSPLH
>TRBV19|TRBJ1-5|-
ASSLAGISNQPQH
>TRBV7-9|TRBJ1-4|-
ASSFTGYGKLF
>TRBV25-1|TRBJ1-1|-
ASSGFRGVNTEAF
>TRBV29-1|TRBJ2-5|TRBD1
SADRGLETQY
>TRBV18|TRBJ2-5|-
ASSPRSKQETQY
>TRBV29-1|TRBJ2-7|-
SVEEGAGHYEQY
>TRBV28|TRBJ1-5|-
ASSFLASFNQPQH
>TRBV18|TRBJ2-3|-
ASSPVGGTQY
>TRBV7-3|TRBJ2-1|-
ASRDTGNNEQF
>TRBV5-1|TRBJ2-3|-
ASSLEPGTDTQY
>TRBV5-6|TRBJ2-3|TRBD1
ASSGWTGQWDTQY
>TRBV7-2|TRBJ2-1|-
ASSHDSTRGEQF
>TRBV7-7|TRBJ2-5|TRBD2
ASSSGLVKETQY
>TRBV5-1|TRBJ1-3|-
ASSLEAGGNTIY
>TRBV4-1|TRBJ1-2|-
ASSQDLSYGYT
>TRBV30|TRBJ2-2|TRBD2
AWRLAGGNTGELF
>TRBV10-1|TRBJ2-3|-
ASTPLWVRARRDTQY
>TRBV4-1|TRBJ2-5|-
ASSQGLPGSLQETQY
>TRBV3-1/TRBV3-2|TRBJ2-3|-
ASSQGQQLFSLDTQY
>TRBV28|TRBJ2-7|TRBD2
ASNPSGASGRYEQY
>TRBV7-9|TRBJ1-1|-
ASSSTNSYREVSTEAF
>TRBV6-6|TRBJ2-2|-
ASSPEVSTGELF
>TRBV7-2|TRBJ2-3|TRBD2
ASSLVFSAGGARTDTQY
>TRBV6-2/TRBV6-3|TRBJ2-1|TRBD2
ASSYPILAGGYNEQF
>TRBV19|TRBJ1-5|-
ASRSPLQPQH
>TRBV7-2|TRBJ2-7|-
ASSSEAGWQQY
>TRBV7-9|TRBJ2-1|-
ASSLSGGSYNEQF
>TRBV20-1|TRBJ2-3|-
SASSDTQY
>TRBV2|TRBJ1-4|-
ASRPRRGTATNEKLF
>TRBV25-1|TRBJ2-7|-
ASSAVQSSYEQY
>TRBV7-3|TRBJ1-1|-
ASSSNDKAEAF